What follows are 29 T cell receptor beta chains derived from one specimen sequenced in a study of radiotherapy plus CTLA-4 blockade in lung cancer. Method: immunoSEQ multiplex PCR; TCRdb's copy keeps in-frame clones and lacks some. The profile covers 75,000 to 100,000 clones, with approximately 85% appearing a single time and nearly 3.5% taken by the ten largest. The specimen was peripheral blood, collected from a patient treated with radiotherapy plus ipilimumab. These receptor sequences come from a human donor with non-small cell lung cancer who had a partial response to radiotherapy plus ipilimumab.

The V call is TRBV5-4, the J call TRBJ2-2, with a possible D match to TRBD1 (7 bases). The germline V and J ends were trimmed by 4 bases and 7 bases, with 14 bases remaining between them. Per germline, CDR1 SGHNT and CDR2 YYREEE (reference sequence). The CDR3 has 14 residues. CDR3 DNA sequence: TGTGCCAGCAGCCCAAGACAGGGAGGCGGGGAGCTGTTTTTT. Amino acid sequence: CASSPRQGGGELFF.

The chain joins TRBV10-3 to TRBJ2-7; 9 nucleotides align to TRBD1. The V gene end was trimmed by 6 bases and the J gene end by 5 bases; junction bases not matched to a gene: 8. CDR1 and CDR2 (germline): ENHRY, SYGVKD. The CDR3 loop spans 14 amino acids. This chain's CDR3 is CAIRRGTGTDEQYF. The CDR3 DNA reads TGTGCCATCAGGCGGGGGACAGGGACTGACGAGCAGTACTTC.

The V gene is TRBV6-5, the J gene TRBJ2-7, with 8 bases lining up with TRBD1. V shed 2 bases and J 2 bases; nucleotides not matched to a gene: 8. CDR1 and CDR2 from the germline V gene are MNHEY and SVGAGI. This CDR3 contains 16 residues. CDR3 sequence: CASSYGAGDRTYEQYF. CDR3 coding DNA: TGTGCCAGCAGTTACGGCGCAGGGGACAGGACCTACGAGCAGTACTTC.

This chain joins TRBV18 and TRBJ1-1; 9 positions agree with TRBD1. CDR3 length equals 15 residues. Looked up from germline, CDR1 is KGHSH and CDR2 is LQKENI. After removal of 3 bases from V and 1 base from J, the junction contained 3 bases not matched to a gene. The CDR3: CASSPGQGPNTEAFF. The CDR3 bases are TGTGCCAGCTCACCCGGACAGGGGCCGAACACTGAAGCTTTCTTT.

The chain combines TRBV7-3 with TRBJ2-1, with a weak D call TRBD2 (5 bases). V was shortened by 4 bases and J by 10 bases, with 8 bases between the two germline ends. The CDR3 is 11 amino acids. The germline gives CDR1 SGHTA, CDR2 FQGTGA. The CDR3 nucleotides are TGTGCCAGCAGCTCTAGCTCAGAGCAGTTCTTC. Amino acids: CASSSSSEQFF.

The V and J genes are TRBV5-4 and TRBJ2-5; D may be TRBD1 (5 bases). The CDR3 sequence is 14 residues long. The V gene's germline CDR1 is SGHNT and CDR2 YYREEE (reference sequence). Trimming cost V 5 bases and J 2 bases, with 13 bases left between them. Written as DNA, the CDR3 is TGTGCCAGCAGTCCAGACAGCCAACAAGAGACCCAGTACTTC. Encoded protein: CASSPDSQQETQYF.

The rearrangement joins TRBV7-2 to TRBJ2-1; perhaps TRBD2 as D (6 bases). Looked up from germline, CDR1 is SGHTA and CDR2 is FQGNSA. There are 12 residues in the CDR3. The V end lost 7 bases, the J end lost 8 bases, and 12 bases lay between the germline ends. The CDR3 sequence: CASTLWEDEQFF. As DNA, the CDR3 is TGTGCCAGCACCCTTTGGGAGGATGAGCAGTTCTTC. Using reference TRBV7-2 and TRBJ2-1 for the parts outside the CDR3, the full variable domain is GAGVSQSPSNKVTEKGKDVELRCDPISGHTALYWYRQSLGQGLEFLIYFQGNSAPDKSGLPSDRFSAERTGGSVSTLTIQRTQQEDSAVYLCASTLWEDEQFFGPGTRLTVL.

This clone has just one count. The sample contains more than one DNA sequence encoding this CDR3. The rearrangement uses TRBV5-1 and TRBJ2-5; D not resolved. Germline lookup yields CDR1 SGHRS and CDR2 YFSETQ. The CDR3 is 11 amino acids. V was shortened by 4 bases and J by 1 base, with 2 bases between the two germline ends. CDR3 in DNA: TGCGCCAGCAGCCTCCAAGAGACCCAGTACTTC. This gives the protein CASSLQETQYF.

The genes are TRBV4-1 and TRBJ1-2, with 7 positions matching TRBD1. Germline CDR1 reads MGHRA; CDR2 reads YSYEKL. CDR3 size: 15 residues. With 1 base clipped from V and 4 bases from J, the junction kept 6 bases outside the gene matches. CDR3 residues: CASSQVGPGGYGYTF. The CDR3 DNA reads as TGCGCCAGCAGCCAAGTTGGGCCAGGGGGCTATGGCTACACCTTC.

The chain employs TRBV29-1 and TRBJ1-2; possible D gene TRBD1, 5 bases. Trimming took off 1 base at V and 8 bases at J, with 14 bases between the two ends. This CDR3 has 13 residues. Looked up from germline, CDR1 is SQVTM and CDR2 is ANQGSEA. The CDR3 DNA sequence: TGCAGCGTTGAAGCCACCCAGGGCCGCGGCTACACCTTC. It specifies CSVEATQGRGYTF. Drawing the rest from reference TRBV29-1 and TRBJ1-2, the complete variable domain is SAVISQKPSRDICQRGTSLTIQCQVDSQVTMMFWYRQQPGQSLTLIATANQGSEATYESGFVIDKFPISRPNLTFSTLTVSNMSPEDSSIYLCSVEATQGRGYTFGSGTRLTVV.

The CDR3 protein is CASSRTGTGVYEQYF. The CDR3 nucleotides are TGTGCCAGCAGCAGAACCGGGACAGGGGTCTACGAGCAGTACTTC. J is TRBJ2-7 and V is TRBV5-4; the match to TRBD1 covers 10 bases. The ends lost 4 bases at V and 3 bases at J; junction bases unmatched: 7. CDR3 length: 15 residues. CDR1 is SGHNT and CDR2 is YYREEE in the germline V gene (reference sequence).

The chain joins TRBV7-3 to TRBJ2-2; D uncertain. The V gene's germline CDR1 is SGHTA and CDR2 FQGTGA. This CDR3 is built from 13 residues. V was cut by 4 bases and J by 2 bases, with 5 bases left in between. The CDR3 coding sequence is TGTGCCAGCAGCTCTCCTAACACCGGGGAGCTGTTTTTT. Translation gives CASSSPNTGELFF.

The rearrangement uses TRBV4-1 and TRBJ2-2, with D perhaps matching TRBD2 (6 bases). Germline V CDR1 and CDR2: MGHRA, YSYEKL. This CDR3 is built from 16 residues. The V gene lost 0 bases and the J gene lost 5 bases, with 13 bases spanning the gap. As DNA, the CDR3 is TGCGCCAGCAGCCAAGATCCGGTCCGGGGGACCGGGGAGCTGTTTTTT. Protein product: CASSQDPVRGTGELFF.

The V gene is TRBV2, the J gene TRBJ2-7, with unresolved D. V was trimmed by 6 bases and J by 1 base, leaving 10 bases between them. The germline V gene has CDR1 SNHLY and CDR2 FYNNEI. CDR3 length: 13 residues. The CDR3 DNA is TGTGCCAGCAGCGGTTTTATTTCCTACGAGCAGTACTTC. Translating gives CASSGFISYEQYF.

A few counts support this clone. The rearrangement links TRBV30 to TRBJ2-7; 11 bases match TRBD1. Trimming at V came to 3 bases and at J to 5 bases, leaving 9 bases not matched to a gene. Germline V gives CDR1 GTSNPN, CDR2 SVGIG (reference sequence). The CDR3 has 15 residues. CDR3 region: CAWRGVTDRGHEQYF. DNA of the CDR3: TGTGCCTGGAGGGGTGTAACGGACAGGGGGCACGAGCAGTACTTC.

The chain recombines TRBV10-2 with TRBJ2-3; no reliable D call. This CDR3 has 15 amino acids. V lost 3 bases and J lost 5, with 15 bases in between. Germline V gives CDR1 WSHSY, CDR2 SAAADI. This chain's CDR3 is CASSERIGAIDTQYF. In nucleotides, the CDR3 is TGCGCCAGCAGTGAACGTATTGGAGCGATAGATACGCAGTATTTT.

The chain employs TRBV5-1 and TRBJ2-7, with TRBD1 identical over 11 bases. The CDR3 contains 17 residues. Germline V CDR1 and CDR2: SGHRS, YFSETQ. The J segment lost 0 bases and the V segment lost 2 bases, leaving 7 bases of the junction unmatched. CDR3: CASSFPGQGVGSYEQYF. The DNA of the CDR3 is TGCGCCAGCAGCTTCCCGGGACAGGGGGTAGGCTCCTACGAGCAGTACTTC. The full variable domain, its missing parts supplied by reference TRBV5-1 and TRBJ2-7, is KAGVTQTPRYLIKTRGQQVTLSCSPISGHRSVSWYQQTPGQGLQFLFEYFSETQRNKGNFPGRFSGRQFSNSRSEMNVSTLELGDSALYLCASSFPGQGVGSYEQYFGPGTRLTVT.

This clone was counted once. The gene calls are TRBV19 and TRBJ1-5; TRBD1 matches 7 bases. V was clipped by 5 bases and J by 4 bases; unmatched bases: 8. The CDR3 is 15 amino acids. Germline V gene data show CDR1 as LNHDA and CDR2 as SQIVND (reference sequence). CDR3: CASSQTGVVNQPQHF. The CDR3 DNA reads TGTGCCAGTAGTCAAACAGGGGTAGTAAATCAGCCCCAGCATTTT.

The rearrangement joins TRBV7-7 to TRBJ2-7; 10 positions agree with TRBD1. V dropped 4 bases and J dropped 7; count of bases not matched to a gene: 16. The CDR3 extends over 17 amino acids. From germline, CDR1 is SSHAT and CDR2 FNYEAQ (reference sequence). CDR3 sequence reads: CASSSGQGGRFFEEQYF. The DNA for the CDR3 is TGTGCCAGCAGCTCTGGACAGGGGGGTCGCTTTTTTGAAGAGCAGTACTTC.

The gene calls are TRBV28 and TRBJ2-3; TRBD2 matches at 7 bases. J gave up 6 bases and V 6 bases, and 3 bases lay outside the gene matches. This CDR3 region has 12 residues. Germline assignment: CDR1 MDHEN and CDR2 SYDVKM. CDR3 residues: CASRAGVDTQYF. For the CDR3, the DNA is TGTGCCAGCAGGGCGGGAGTCGATACGCAGTATTTT. Complete variable domain (other parts from reference TRBV28 and TRBJ2-3): DVKVTQSSRYLVKRTGEKVFLECVQDMDHENMFWYRQDPGLGLRLIYFSYDVKMKEKGDIPEGYSVSREKKERFSLILESASTNQTSMYLCASRAGVDTQYFGPGTRLTVL.

This chain joins TRBV30 and TRBJ2-1, with 9 positions matching TRBD2. The V gene end was trimmed by 3 bases and the J gene end by 10 bases; junction bases not matched to a gene: 13. Germline CDR1 GTSNPN, CDR2 SVGIG (reference sequence). This CDR3 contains 15 residues. DNA of the CDR3: TGTGCCTGGAGCCCTCGGGCTAGCGGGGTGCGGGAGCAGTTCTTC. Residues: CAWSPRASGVREQFF.

The rearrangement joins TRBV10-3 to TRBJ1-5; 8 nucleotides align to TRBD1. J was trimmed by 1 base and V by 3 bases; bases with no gene match: 2. From germline, CDR1 is ENHRY and CDR2 SYGVKD. The CDR3 sequence is 15 residues long. Written as DNA, the CDR3 is TGTGCCATCAGTGATGACAGGGGAAGCAATCAGCCCCAGCATTTT. It is translated as CAISDDRGSNQPQHF.

This clone was recorded once. The chain employs TRBV7-2 and TRBJ1-1; D is undetermined. The germline V gene encodes CDR1 SGHTA and CDR2 FQGNSA. The germline V and J ends were trimmed by 3 bases and 2 bases, with 13 bases remaining between them. The CDR3 spans 15 residues. CDR3 sequence: CASSFVGGRNTEAFF. The CDR3 region has the DNA TGTGCCAGCAGCTTCGTTGGAGGCAGAAACACTGAAGCTTTCTTT.

V and J are TRBV16 and TRBJ2-3; TRBD2 matches at 14 bases. CDR1 and CDR2 (germline): KGHSY, FQNENV. After removal of 0 bases from V and 6 bases from J, the junction contained 11 bases not matched to a gene. This CDR3 contains 19 residues. The CDR3: CASSQSRATSGRASDTQYF. The CDR3 DNA reads as TGTGCCAGCAGCCAATCAAGGGCGACTAGCGGGAGGGCATCTGATACGCAGTATTTT.

The chain is built from TRBV5-4 and TRBJ2-2, with 9 bases identical to TRBD1. Germline trimming cut 0 bases from V and 1 base from J; bases unmatched to any gene: 4. The CDR3 length is 17 residues. Germline V gives CDR1 SGHNT, CDR2 YYREEE (reference sequence). The CDR3 protein is CASSLEWGQGNTGELFF. CDR3 sequence (DNA): TGTGCCAGCAGCTTGGAGTGGGGACAGGGGAACACCGGGGAGCTGTTTTTT.

V and J are TRBV11-2 and TRBJ2-5, with TRBD2 matching over 7 bases. The J segment lost 5 bases and the V segment lost 1 base, leaving 10 bases of the junction unmatched. This CDR3 comprises 16 residues. Germline CDR1 and CDR2: SGHAT and FQNNGV. The CDR3 here is CASSLVGGGPWETQYF. CDR3 sequence (DNA): TGTGCCAGCAGCTTAGTCGGGGGAGGGCCTTGGGAGACCCAGTACTTC.

This clone was picked up one time. The chain links TRBV25-1 to TRBJ2-2; D unresolved. This CDR3 has 13 residues. V shed 6 bases and J shed 0 bases, with 5 bases lying between them. Germline values: CDR1 MGHDK, CDR2 SYGVNS. The chain's CDR3 is CASSDTNTGELFF. In DNA, the CDR3 is TGTGCCAGCAGCGACACGAACACCGGGGAGCTGTTTTTT. The full variable domain, with the rest looked up from reference TRBV25-1 and TRBJ2-2, is EADIYQTPRYLVIGTGKKITLECSQTMGHDKMYWYQQDPGMELHLIHYSYGVNSTEKGDLSSESTVSRIRTEHFPLTLESARPSHTSQYLCASSDTNTGELFFGEGSRLTVL.

This clone has more than one count but fewer than ten. The gene calls are TRBV4-1 and TRBJ2-7; 11 bases are a match to TRBD1. V shed 2 bases and J 5 bases; nucleotides not matched to a gene: 11. This CDR3 has 17 amino acids. CDR1 is MGHRA, CDR2 YSYEKL, per germline. CDR3 loop: CASSQPIGQGARHEQYF. For the CDR3, the DNA is TGCGCCAGCAGCCAACCTATAGGACAGGGGGCGCGTCACGAGCAGTACTTC.

The chain uses TRBV6-5 and TRBJ2-2, with 10 positions matching TRBD1. The V segment lost 6 bases and the J segment 7 bases; nucleotides outside the gene matches: 2. The CDR3 consists of 13 residues. Per germline, CDR1 MNHEY and CDR2 SVGAGI. CDR3 nucleotides: TGTGCCAGCAGGACAGGGGGCGGCGGGGAGCTGTTTTTT. Its protein product is CASRTGGGGELFF.